The source of this T cell receptor beta chain is a study of blood T cell repertoires in COVID-19. Study overall: Samples taken during acute and convalescent COVID-19 were collected in the United States, Italy and Spain.

Per the study methods: From reference gene primer amplification, estimates of nucleated cell counts were derived. Assay used: immunoSEQ multiplex PCR; TCRdb lists only in-frame clones, some missing. Clone size and the V and J calls come from that table; the DNA yielded D and trimming. The sample yields 150,000 to 200,000 clones, around 77% seen once. In germline, CDR1 is MNHEY, CDR2 SVGAGI. Trimming left V 5 bases short and J 4 bases short, with 11 bases between. CDR3 size: 13 residues. Source material: peripheral blood. The rearrangement uses TRBV6-5 and TRBJ1-2; D gene uncertain. The receptor comes from a man aged 65 to 85 with acute or convalescent COVID-19. The CDR3 region has the DNA TGTGCCAGCAGTCACGGGGTAGGCTATGGCTACACCTTC. Translated: CASSHGVGYGYTF.